The source of this TCR beta chain is a study of response to subunit inactivated influenza vaccine. This clonotype has a count of ten or more. Via MiXCR, TCRdb re-called the RT-PCR reads, giving one row per CDR3 protein. The sample records just over 300,000 distinct CDR3 sequences, 21% being singletons. The source was PBMCs from blood, collected approximately 20 months after vaccination. The sequence derives from a man aged 50 to 69 who received an inactivated influenza vaccine.

The CDR3 here is CSSPTAKNYGYTF. The CDR3 nucleotides read TGCAGTTCTCCAACAGCGAAAAACTATGGCTACACCTTC. The V call is TRBV20-1, the J call TRBJ1-2; no clear D gene. The CDR3 length is 13 residues. Trimming removed 8 bases at V and 2 bases at J, with 15 bases between. Looked up from germline, CDR1 is DFQATT and CDR2 is SNEGSKA (reference sequence).